This T cell receptor (beta chain) was obtained from a study of T cell responses to AZD1222 COVID-19 vaccine. Regarding the study as a whole: In the spike-specific TCR repertoire, nearly half reportedly target unmutated variant regions. Donors skewed white British and female; clonal diversity was possibly underestimated.

Clones were sequenced by immunoSEQ multiplex PCR, and TCRdb holds only the in-frame ones, with some missing. Of tens of thousands of clones listed, 80% to 90% are singletons. For this clone: What it binds is unknown. The sample has other DNA sequences that encode this CDR3 too.

CDR3 length: 13 amino acids. Trimming stripped 0 bases from V and 1 base from J, with 3 bases between. Germline CDR1 is SGHVS and CDR2 is FQNEAQ. The genes are TRBV7-8 and TRBJ1-1; no reliable D call. The sequence was collected from an adult in good health. The material was peripheral blood, obtained on day 0 of AZD1222 vaccination. CDR3 coding DNA: TGTGCCAGCAGCTTAGCGAGGAACACTGAAGCTTTCTTT. This codes for CASSLARNTEAFF.